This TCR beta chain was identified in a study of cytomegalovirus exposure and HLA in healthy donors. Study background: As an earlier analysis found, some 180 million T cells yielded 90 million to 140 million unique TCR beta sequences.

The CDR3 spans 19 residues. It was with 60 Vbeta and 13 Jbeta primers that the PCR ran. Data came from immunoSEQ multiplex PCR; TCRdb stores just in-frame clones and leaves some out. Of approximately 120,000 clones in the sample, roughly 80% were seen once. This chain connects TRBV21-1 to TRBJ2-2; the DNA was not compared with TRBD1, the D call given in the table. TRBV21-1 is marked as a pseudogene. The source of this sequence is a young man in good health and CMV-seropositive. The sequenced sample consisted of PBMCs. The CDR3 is CASSKGQGQKQGETGELFF. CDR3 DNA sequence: TGTGCCAGCAGCAAAGGACAAGGACAGAAGCAAGGGGAAACCGGGGAGCTGTTTTTT.